The 19 T cell receptor beta chains in this list originate from one sample, sequenced in a study of CD8+ T cells in alopecia areata. The sequencing template was cDNA reverse transcribed from extracted RNA. Only in-frame clones appear in the TCRdb table, and some are missing; sequencing was by immunoSEQ multiplex PCR. This repertoire shows about 200,000 clones, roughly two fifths found once; its top ten account for around 0.48%. Treatment denoted: oral pan-JAK inhibitor, 5-10 mg twice daily. Sequencing used CD4+ T cells sorted from blood, obtained between weeks 30 and 35, from a patient treated with tofacitinib. The receptors were sampled from a human donor with alopecia areata.

This clone was picked up a small number of times. V is TRBV7-9 and J is TRBJ2-1, with D perhaps TRBD1 (6 bases). The ends were cut back, 5 bases at V and 0 bases at J, with 11 bases in the middle. The CDR3 length is 15 residues. Per the germline V gene, CDR1 is SEHNR and CDR2 is FQNEAQ (reference sequence). CDR3 sequence: CASSTTGPSYNEQFF. The CDR3, as DNA: TGTGCCAGCAGCACCACAGGGCCCTCCTACAATGAGCAGTTCTTC.

This clone has just a few counts. The chain is built from TRBV19 and TRBJ2-5; D is possibly TRBD1 or TRBD2 (7 bases each). The CDR3 consists of 14 residues. The V gene's germline CDR1 is LNHDA and CDR2 SQIVND (reference sequence). V dropped 3 bases and J dropped 4 bases, with 12 bases sitting between them. CDR3 protein: CASSMGGTVETQYF. CDR3 DNA sequence: TGTGCCAGTAGTATGGGGGGGACAGTAGAGACCCAGTACTTC.

CDR3 nucleotide sequence: TGCGCCAGCAGCTCGCGACAGAGACCGAGCAATCAGCCCCAGCATTTT. Translation gives CASSSRQRPSNQPQHF. V is TRBV5-1 and J is TRBJ1-5; possibly TRBD1 for D (5 bases). Germline V gene sequence: CDR1 SGHRS, CDR2 YFSETQ. The CDR3 loop spans 16 amino acids. V dropped 3 bases and J dropped 1 base, with 14 bases sitting between them.

This clone was picked up one time. The chain recombines TRBV28 with TRBJ1-2; maybe TRBD1 (5 bases). The CDR3 sequence is 12 residues long. Germline-derived CDR1 and CDR2 are MDHEN and SYDVKM. V was cut by 11 bases and J by 4 bases, with 14 bases left in between. Here the CDR3 reads CACIGAPYGYTF. CDR3 nucleotide sequence: TGTGCCTGCATAGGGGCTCCCTATGGCTACACCTTC.

CDR3 sequence reads: CASSLLPDRGNQPQHF. In DNA, the CDR3 is TGTGCCAGCAGCTTACTACCGGACAGGGGCAATCAGCCCCAGCATTTT. The chain carries TRBV7-8 and TRBJ1-5, with 8 bases identical to TRBD1. Germline CDR1 and CDR2: SGHVS and FQNEAQ. The CDR3 contains 16 residues. V shed 2 bases and J 2 bases; nucleotides not matched to a gene: 5.

This clone came up once. This chain links TRBV30 with TRBJ1-3; no clear D. Germline V gene lookup returns CDR1 GTSNPN and CDR2 SVGIG (reference sequence). Trimming took off 3 bases at V and 0 bases at J, with 9 bases between the two ends. The CDR3 contains 14 residues. DNA for the CDR3: TGTGCCTGGAGCCCTGTCGGCTCTGGAAACACCATATATTTT. Amino acid sequence: CAWSPVGSGNTIYF.

This clone was seen a few times. The chain combines TRBV5-6 with TRBJ2-6; 9 bases match TRBD2. The trim removed 1 base at V and 0 bases at J, leaving 5 bases unmatched. Germline values: CDR1 SGHDT, CDR2 YYEEEE. This CDR3 region has 18 residues. CDR3 coding DNA: TGTGCCAGCAGCTTGAGGCTAGCGGGACCCTCTGGGGCCAACGTCCTGACTTTC. Its protein is CASSLRLAGPSGANVLTF.

The chain is built from TRBV30 and TRBJ1-5, with D maybe TRBD1 (5 bases). Germline V gene data show CDR1 as GTSNPN and CDR2 as SVGIG (reference sequence). This CDR3 comprises 12 residues. The V gene lost 5 bases and the J gene lost 9 bases, with 14 bases spanning the gap. The CDR3 sequence is CAWGQGPTPQHF. The CDR3 DNA reads TGTGCCTGGGGGCAGGGCCCAACGCCCCAGCATTTT.

The J gene is TRBJ1-1, the V gene TRBV29-1, with TRBD1 as a possible D gene (6 bases). Germline CDR1 and CDR2: SQVTM and ANQGSEA. V was clipped by 7 bases and J by 0 bases, with 15 bases between them. The CDR3 runs to 14 residues. The DNA of the CDR3 is TGCAGCGCCGACGGGGGGGGCTTGAACACTGAAGCTTTCTTT. Protein product: CSADGGGLNTEAFF. The variable domain in full, with the rest retrieved from reference TRBV29-1 and TRBJ1-1, is SAVISQKPSRDICQRGTSLTIQCQVDSQVTMMFWYRQQPGQSLTLIATANQGSEATYESGFVIDKFPISRPNLTFSTLTVSNMSPEDSSIYLCSADGGGLNTEAFFGQGTRLTVV.

This clone has a handful of counts. The chain links TRBV4-1 to TRBJ2-7; D unresolved. Germline CDR1 is MGHRA and CDR2 is YSYEKL. Trimming removed 1 base from V and 3 bases from J, with 10 bases in between. The CDR3 is 14 amino acids. The CDR3 DNA is TGCGCCAGCAGCCAAGTTGCAGGCATCTACGAGCAGTACTTC. Its protein product is CASSQVAGIYEQYF.

This clone is a singleton in its sample. V usage is TRBV5-1 and J usage is TRBJ2-1, with 11 positions matching TRBD2. CDR3 length equals 16 residues. Germline CDR1 and CDR2: SGHRS and YFSETQ. The trim removed 2 bases at V and 5 bases at J, leaving 6 bases unmatched. The CDR3, as DNA: TGCGCCAGCAGCTTAAGACTAGCGGGAAACCACAATGAGCAGTTCTTC. Its protein is CASSLRLAGNHNEQFF.

V and J are TRBV7-9 and TRBJ1-2, with 9 bases fitting TRBD1. J lost 8 bases, V lost 5 bases, and 6 bases had no gene match. From germline, CDR1 is SEHNR and CDR2 FQNEAQ (reference sequence). CDR3 length equals 13 residues. This CDR3 is CASSRQGVEGYTF. The CDR3 nucleotides are TGTGCCAGCAGCAGACAGGGGGTAGAGGGCTACACCTTC.

The rearrangement uses TRBV30 and TRBJ2-1; 7 positions agree with TRBD1. The CDR3 has 14 residues. The germline V gene encodes CDR1 GTSNPN and CDR2 SVGIG (reference sequence). V shed 5 bases and J 3 bases; nucleotides not matched to a gene: 7. The CDR3 DNA reads as TGTGCCTGGGGGACAGCGAGCAGCTACAATGAGCAGTTCTTC. It translates to CAWGTASSYNEQFF.

This clone was seen repeatedly, ten times or more. The rearrangement uses TRBV14 and TRBJ2-1, with D possibly TRBD1 on 7 matching bases. Germline assignment: CDR1 SGHDN and CDR2 FVKESK. Trimming took off 2 bases at V and 12 bases at J, with 14 bases between the two ends. The CDR3 is 13 residues long. The CDR3 DNA follows: TGTGCCAGCAGCCAAAGGGGGCGGGGAAGGCAGTTCTTC. This gives the protein CASSQRGRGRQFF.

The chain recombines TRBV7-6 with TRBJ2-7; no definite D call. V lost 0 bases and J 3 bases, leaving 9 bases between the germline ends. This CDR3 region has 14 residues. CDR1 SGHVS and CDR2 FNYEAQ come from the germline V gene. The CDR3, as DNA: TGTGCCAGCAGCTTAGCCCGTGGCGTCTACGAGCAGTACTTC. It yields the protein CASSLARGVYEQYF.

The V and J genes are TRBV5-1 and TRBJ2-5; either TRBD1 or TRBD2 may fit D (5 bases each). The CDR3 runs to 15 residues. In germline, CDR1 is SGHRS, CDR2 YFSETQ. Deletions cut 1 base from V and 3 bases from J, with 13 bases between. CDR3: CASSLNAGREETQYF. CDR3 in DNA: TGCGCCAGCAGCTTGAATGCGGGCAGGGAAGAGACCCAGTACTTC.

This clone was seen a handful of times. The gene calls are TRBV9 and TRBJ1-2; 7 bases fit TRBD1. Germline lookup yields CDR1 SGDLS and CDR2 YYNGEE. After removal of 6 bases from V and 4 bases from J, the junction contained 6 bases not matched to a gene. The CDR3 runs to 13 residues. CDR3: CASIRHRGYGYTF. The CDR3 DNA is TGTGCCAGCATCAGGCACAGGGGCTATGGCTACACCTTC.

This chain connects TRBV29-1 to TRBJ2-7; TRBD1 matches at 10 bases. CDR1 and CDR2 (germline): SQVTM, ANQGSEA. J lost 6 bases, V lost 3 bases, and 8 bases had no gene match. The CDR3 totals 14 residues. CDR3 nucleotides: TGCAGCGTTGATCGTGCGACAGGGGGCGTCGAGCAGTACTTC. The encoded protein is CSVDRATGGVEQYF.

This clone was found a few times. The chain employs TRBV30 and TRBJ2-1; possibly TRBD1 or TRBD2 for D (5 bases each). This CDR3 spans 16 amino acids. Looked up from germline, CDR1 is GTSNPN and CDR2 is SVGIG (reference sequence). Trimming left V 2 bases short and J 0 bases short, with 14 bases between. CDR3 sequence: CAWSTRDRSSYNEQFF. The CDR3 coding sequence is TGTGCCTGGAGTACACGGGACCGAAGCTCCTACAATGAGCAGTTCTTC.